This T cell receptor (beta chain) came from a study of T cell changes during pregnancy in multiple sclerosis. The CDR3 has 15 amino acids. J was trimmed by 6 bases and V by 5 bases; bases with no gene match: 10. Germline lookup yields CDR1 SEHNR and CDR2 FQNEAQ (reference sequence). The sample holds one count of this clone. Libraries were prepared by immunoSEQ multiplex PCR; TCRdb keeps only in-frame clonotypes and omits some of them. Of tens of thousands of clones listed, 80% to 95% were seen once; the top ten hold roughly 2%. The TCR sequence derives from a female donor in good health, enrolled as a control in a pregnancy study. The chain couples TRBV7-9 to TRBJ2-1; 7 bases line up with TRBD1. Here the sequenced sample was peripheral blood, taken in the third trimester of pregnancy. The chain's CDR3 is CASSPTPAGGNEQFF. In nucleotides, the CDR3 is TGTGCCAGCAGCCCCACCCCCGCAGGGGGCAATGAGCAGTTCTTC. The full variable domain, its missing parts supplied by reference TRBV7-9 and TRBJ2-1, is DTGVSQNPRHKITKRGQNVTFRCDPISEHNRLYWYRQTLGQGPEFLTYFQNEAQLEKSRLLSDRFSAERPKGSFSTLEIQRTEQGDSAMYLCASSPTPAGGNEQFFGPGTRLTVL.